This TCR beta chain is from a study of vaccination and CD4 T cells after COVID-19. Study background: The study enrolled six male and four female convalescents, two of whom were Hispanic. Post-COVID specimens were obtained a median approximately 95 days after diagnosis (range 35 to 161). Stimulation of cells relied on overlapping spike peptides derived from SARS-CoV-2, HCoV-NL63, HCoV-OC43 and HCoV-229E. Whole-study findings and limits: Convalescent patients saw a median around 83% of their reactive clones show up only after vaccination.

Concerning this clonotype: Its specificity is not known.

Regarding treatment: roughly 10-day PBMC culture with coronavirus spike peptide pools or control peptides (ViraFEST assay). Sequencing of cultured CD4+ T cell DNA used the Oncomine TCR Beta short-read assay. TCRdb processed the PCR reads anew with MiXCR; each CDR3 protein has one entry. The sample holds 15,000 to 20,000 distinct CDR3 sequences, over 40% seen once. Sequenced here: CD4+ T cells from blood, cultured in vitro, sampled after SARS-CoV-2 vaccination. This TCR was recovered from a human donor who had recovered from COVID-19.

For the CDR3, the DNA is TGTGCCAGCAGTGAATTCACAGGTTACCCTGAGAGCTACACCTTC. It codes for CASSEFTGYPESYTF. The chain couples TRBV25-1 to TRBJ1-2; D possibly corresponds to TRBD1 (5 bases). V lost 1 base and J lost 9, with 18 bases in between. Germline V gene sequence: CDR1 MGHDK, CDR2 SYGVNS. The CDR3 covers 15 residues.